This TCR beta chain was captured by sequencing in a study of shared clonotypes between healthy human individuals. General study findings and limits: It was only blood that was sampled, and tissue repertoires likely differ. Around 4.7% was the fraction of naive CD4 clonotypes found shared across a handful of donors.

Remarks on this clone: Its antigen is not known.

Deletions cut 1 base from V and 0 bases from J, with 9 bases between. Germline values: CDR1 LGHNA, CDR2 YSLEER. The CDR3 contains 16 residues. Positively selected for CCR7, the CD45RO-negative cells used as naive CD8 cells excluded terminally differentiated effector memory CD45RA+ cells. Donors included only healthy HIV-negative adults lacking recent acute infections or vaccinations. The authors distributed each subset's genomic DNA evenly over several immunoSEQ plates. Here immunoSEQ multiplex PCR was the method, and the copy in TCRdb shows in-frame clones only, minus some. The sample contains roughly 810,000 clones, about 96% of which appear only once.

The sequencing input was naive CD8+ T cells sorted from blood. The chain employs TRBV4-3 and TRBJ2-2; D could derive from TRBD1 or TRBD2 (6 bases each). This sequence originates from a man in his thirties or forties in good health. The CDR3 DNA reads as TGCGCCAGCAGCCAAGTGGGGGGCGCGAACACCGGGGAGCTGTTTTTT. Its protein product is CASSQVGGANTGELFF.